This TCR beta chain was found in a study of cytomegalovirus exposure and HLA in healthy donors. Donors in the study were healthy people who gave bone marrow. Germline V gene sequence: CDR1 LNHDA, CDR2 SQIVND (reference sequence). V lost 1 base and J lost 1; bases outside the gene matches: 7. This CDR3 spans 17 amino acids. Study-wide points: In an earlier analysis, productive rearrangement rates for most beta V segments clustered near 87% or 30%.

The PCR was carried out with 60 Vbeta primers and 13 Jbeta primers. Clones were sequenced by immunoSEQ multiplex PCR, and TCRdb holds only the in-frame ones, with some missing. The top ten hold approximately 4% of the sample, which has 140,000 to 150,000 clones, about 76% seen once. On this clone itself: Its antigen is unidentified.

The TCR originated in a male donor in good health and CMV-seronegative. V usage is TRBV19 and J usage is TRBJ2-3; 8 bases map to TRBD2. Input material: PBMCs. CDR3 sequence (DNA): TGTGCCAGTAGTATAGTGGCGGGAGGTCGGGGCACAGATACGCAGTATTTT. It is translated as CASSIVAGGRGTDTQYF.